Listed here are 3 T cell receptor beta chains from one sample, sequenced in a study of identical twins. TCRdb processed the 5' RACE reads anew with MiXCR; each CDR3 protein has one entry. The table records some 440,000 distinct CDR3 sequences, approximately 24% of them present only once. The sample also formed part of further work on T cells expressing NK-cell markers.

Sequencing used CD4+ T cells sorted from blood. Receptors originate from a woman between 18 and 29 years old in good health.

The J gene is TRBJ2-1, the V gene TRBV6-5, with D hard to call. CDR3 length equals 13 residues. Per germline, CDR1 MNHEY and CDR2 SVGAGI. Trimming shortened V by 0 bases and J by 8 bases, and 8 bases separated the two germline ends. CDR3 residues: CASSYSRADEQFF. DNA of the CDR3: TGTGCCAGCAGTTACTCGAGAGCTGATGAGCAGTTCTTC.

This clonotype has a handful of counts. This chain links TRBV12-3 or TRBV12-4 with TRBJ1-1; no definite D call. The CDR3 length is 15 residues. V gave up 5 bases and J gave up 6 bases, with 19 bases separating them. This chain's CDR3 is CASSLGPPVGPEAFF. CDR3 in DNA: TGTGCCAGCAGTCTTGGGCCCCCCGTTGGGCCTGAAGCTTTCTTT.

This clonotype was seen ten or more times. The V and J genes are TRBV9 and TRBJ2-2, with D possibly TRBD1 on 6 matching bases. Germline V gene sequence: CDR1 SGDLS, CDR2 YYNGEE. Trimming shortened V by 0 bases and J by 3 bases, and 12 bases separated the two germline ends. CDR3 length: 16 amino acids. The CDR3 nucleotides read TGTGCCAGCAGCGTAGGGACAGCAGAATACACCGGGGAGCTGTTTTTT. As protein: CASSVGTAEYTGELFF.